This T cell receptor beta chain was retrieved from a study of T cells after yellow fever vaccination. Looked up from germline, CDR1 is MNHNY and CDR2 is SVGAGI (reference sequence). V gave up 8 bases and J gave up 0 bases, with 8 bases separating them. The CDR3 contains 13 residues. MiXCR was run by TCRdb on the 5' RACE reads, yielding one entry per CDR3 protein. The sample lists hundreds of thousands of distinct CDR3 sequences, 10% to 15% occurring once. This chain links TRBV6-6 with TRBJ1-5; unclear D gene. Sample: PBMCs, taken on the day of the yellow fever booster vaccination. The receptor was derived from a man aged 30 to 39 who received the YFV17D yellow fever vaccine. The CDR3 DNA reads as TGTGCCAGCCGCCAGGATAGCAATCAGCCCCAGCATTTT. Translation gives CASRQDSNQPQHF.